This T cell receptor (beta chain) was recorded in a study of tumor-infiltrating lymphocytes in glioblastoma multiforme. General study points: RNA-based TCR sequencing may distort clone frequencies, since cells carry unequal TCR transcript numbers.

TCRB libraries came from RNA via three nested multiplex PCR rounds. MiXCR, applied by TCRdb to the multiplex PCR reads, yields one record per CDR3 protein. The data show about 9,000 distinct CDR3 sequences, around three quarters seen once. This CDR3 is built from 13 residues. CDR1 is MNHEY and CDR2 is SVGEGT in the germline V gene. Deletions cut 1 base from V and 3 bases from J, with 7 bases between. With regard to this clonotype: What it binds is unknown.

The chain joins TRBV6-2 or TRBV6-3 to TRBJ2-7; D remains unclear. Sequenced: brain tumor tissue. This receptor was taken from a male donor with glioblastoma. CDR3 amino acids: CASSYWEYYEQYF. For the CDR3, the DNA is TGTGCCAGCAGTTACTGGGAATACTACGAGCAGTACTTC.